Each of the 5 T cell receptor beta chains below was sequenced from the same sample in a study of tissue T cells after allogeneic stem cell transplantation. Method: immunoSEQ multiplex PCR; TCRdb's copy keeps in-frame clones and lacks some. The sample shows about 2,500 clones, approximately 62% of them seen only once. Material: gut tissue. The receptors derive from a female BALB/c mouse in good health. The strain's MHC: H2-d.

Worth noting for this clone: Gene and germline names: mouse. The CDR3 end lies 1 residue beyond the end of the read and is filled in from the germline J gene. This chain connects TRBV29 to TRBJ1-2; weak D call: TRBD1 (5 bases). V was cut by 0 bases and J by 0 bases, with 8 bases left in between. Germline CDR1 MSHET, CDR2 SYDVDS. The CDR3 totals 15 residues. CDR3: CASSLSGRANSDYTF. The sequenced part of the CDR3 DNA is TGTGCTAGCAGTTTATCGGGCAGGGCAAACTCCGACTACACC.

About this clone: The listed genes are named as in mouse. The read terminates 1 residue ahead of where the CDR3 ends, so the germline J gene completes it. The rearrangement joins TRBV19 to TRBJ1-4, with D unclear. Trimming left V 4 bases short and J 0 bases short, with 4 bases between. CDR3 size: 13 residues. CDR1 FNHDT and CDR2 SITEND come from the germline V gene (reference sequence). CDR3 bases read: TGTGCCAGCAGTCAAATTTCCAACGAAAGATTATTT. The encoded protein is CASSQISNERLF. The entire CDR3 protein is CASSQISNERLFF.

A word on this clone: The genes and germline here are from mouse. CDR3 bases read: TGTGCCAGCAGCTTAGAGGGCCACTATGAACAGTAC. Its translation is CASSLEGHYEQY. The full CDR3 protein reads CASSLEGHYEQYF. The V gene is TRBV3, the J gene TRBJ2-7; no firm D call. The CDR3 end is not reached by the read, which stops 1 residue before it; the germline J gene fills it in. Per germline, CDR1 SNHLY and CDR2 FYNGKV (reference sequence). The length of the CDR3 is 13 residues. Deletions cut 1 base from V and 3 bases from J, with 7 bases between. Looking up the rest from reference TRBV3 and TRBJ2-7 gives the full variable domain: GPKVLQIPSHQIIDMGQMVTLNCDPVSNHLYFYWYKQILGQQMEFLVNFYNGKVMEKSKLFKDQFSVERPDGSYFTLKIQPTALEDSAVYFCASSLEGHYEQYFGPGTRLTVL.

As to this clone: The listed genes are named as in mouse. The read gets to within 1 residue of the CDR3 end, and the germline J gene fills in the rest. The chain recombines TRBV2 with TRBJ2-4; D is unresolved. V dropped 0 bases and J dropped 0 bases, with 7 bases sitting between them. Germline V gives CDR1 LGHNA, CDR2 YSYQKL. This CDR3 is 15 amino acids long. The DNA read from the CDR3 is TGTGCCAGCAGCCAAGATCGGGGTAGTCAAAACACCTTGTAC. Protein: CASSQDRGSQNTLY. The CDR3 in full is CASSQDRGSQNTLYF.

To note about this clone: The gene names given are mouse names. The read comes to an end 1 residue before the CDR3 does, leaving the germline J gene to fill in the end. This sequence joins TRBV2 and TRBJ2-1, with 9 bases aligning to TRBD2. With V trimmed by 1 base and J by 6 bases, 4 bases remained unmatched. This CDR3 comprises 15 residues. CDR1 is LGHNA and CDR2 is YSYQKL in the germline V gene. Here the CDR3 reads CASSQGLDWGAEQFF. The part of the CDR3 DNA that was read is TGTGCCAGCAGCCAAGGCCTGGACTGGGGTGCTGAGCAGTTC.